This TCR beta chain emerged from a study of neurological immune-mediated disorders. The length of the CDR3 is 14 residues. V was clipped by 3 bases and J by 4 bases, with 12 bases between them. Germline loops: CDR1 ENHRY, CDR2 SYGVKD. 5'RACE with 10-nucleotide random UMIs produced the cDNA. MiXCR, applied by TCRdb to the 5' RACE reads, yields one record per CDR3 protein. The table has 40,000 to 60,000 distinct CDR3 sequences, around 3.5% seen once. Points from the study as a whole: No CDR3 amino acid sequences were shared by expanded clones across subjects, suggesting private repertoires in all groups. The multiple sclerosis repertoire cluster showed no association with any clinical or MRI feature. The authors stated that larger cohorts are needed.

As concerns this clonotype: Its antigen remains unknown.

This clonotype was sampled from a middle-aged man with multiple sclerosis. This chain joins TRBV10-3 and TRBJ1-1; D is perhaps TRBD1 (6 bases). Specimen: PBMCs. The CDR3 reads CAISDLQGSTEAFF. CDR3 DNA: TGTGCCATCAGTGACCTTCAGGGGAGCACTGAAGCTTTCTTT.